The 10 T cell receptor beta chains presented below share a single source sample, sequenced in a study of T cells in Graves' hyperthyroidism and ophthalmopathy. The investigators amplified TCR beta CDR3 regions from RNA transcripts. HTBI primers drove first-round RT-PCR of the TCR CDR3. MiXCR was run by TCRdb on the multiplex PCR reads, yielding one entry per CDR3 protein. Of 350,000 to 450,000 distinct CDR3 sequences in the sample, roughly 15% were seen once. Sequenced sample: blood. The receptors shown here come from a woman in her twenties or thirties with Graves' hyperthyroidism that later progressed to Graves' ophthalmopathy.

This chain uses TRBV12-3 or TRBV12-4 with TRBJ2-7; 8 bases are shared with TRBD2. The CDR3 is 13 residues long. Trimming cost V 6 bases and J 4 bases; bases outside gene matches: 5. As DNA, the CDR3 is TGTGCCAGCAGCCACGGGGGGGCGTACGAGCAGTACTTC. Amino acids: CASSHGGAYEQYF.

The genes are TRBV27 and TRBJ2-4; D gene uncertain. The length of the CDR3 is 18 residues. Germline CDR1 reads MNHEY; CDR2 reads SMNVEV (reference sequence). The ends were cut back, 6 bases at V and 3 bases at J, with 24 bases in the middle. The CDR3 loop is CASSETPRHRNVKNIQYF. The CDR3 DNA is TGTGCCAGCAGCGAAACTCCGAGACACCGGAATGTCAAAAACATTCAGTACTTC.

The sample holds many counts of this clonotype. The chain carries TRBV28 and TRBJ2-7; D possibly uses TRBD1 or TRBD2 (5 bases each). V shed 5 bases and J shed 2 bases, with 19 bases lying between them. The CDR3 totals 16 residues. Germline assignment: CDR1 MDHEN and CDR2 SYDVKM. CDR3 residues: CASSEGTGQLPYEQYF. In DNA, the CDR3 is TGTGCCAGCAGTGAGGGCACGGGGCAATTACCCTACGAGCAGTACTTC.

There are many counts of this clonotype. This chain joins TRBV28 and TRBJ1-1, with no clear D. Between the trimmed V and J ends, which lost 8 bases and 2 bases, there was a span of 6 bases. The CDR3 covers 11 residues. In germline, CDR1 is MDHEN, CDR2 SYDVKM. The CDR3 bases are TGTGCCAGCCACAGTAACACTGAAGCTTTCTTT. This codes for CASHSNTEAFF.

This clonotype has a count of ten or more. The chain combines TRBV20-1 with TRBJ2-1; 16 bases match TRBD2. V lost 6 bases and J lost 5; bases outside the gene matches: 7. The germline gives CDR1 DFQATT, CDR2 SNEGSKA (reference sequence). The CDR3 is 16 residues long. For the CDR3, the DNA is TGCAGTGCGGTAGGGACTAGCGGGAGGGGAGACAATGAGCAGTTCTTC. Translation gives CSAVGTSGRGDNEQFF.

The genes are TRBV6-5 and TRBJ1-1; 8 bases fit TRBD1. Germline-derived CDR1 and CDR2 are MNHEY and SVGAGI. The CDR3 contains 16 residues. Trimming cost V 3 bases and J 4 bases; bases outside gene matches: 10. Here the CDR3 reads CASSYPSSGGGTEAFF. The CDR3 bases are TGTGCCAGCAGTTATCCTTCATCAGGGGGCGGCACTGAAGCTTTCTTT.

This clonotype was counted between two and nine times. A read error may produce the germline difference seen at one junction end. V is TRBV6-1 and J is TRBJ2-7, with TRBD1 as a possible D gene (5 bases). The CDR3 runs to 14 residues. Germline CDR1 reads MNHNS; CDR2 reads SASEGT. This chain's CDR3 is CASTRTGSSYGQYF. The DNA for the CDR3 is TGTGCCAGCACGCGAACAGGATCCTCCTACGGGCAGTACTTC.

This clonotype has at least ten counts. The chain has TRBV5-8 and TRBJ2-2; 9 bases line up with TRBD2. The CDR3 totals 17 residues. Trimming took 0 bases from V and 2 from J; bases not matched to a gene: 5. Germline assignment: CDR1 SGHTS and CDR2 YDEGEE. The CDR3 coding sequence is TGTGCCAGCAGCTTGGGCCTAGCGGGAAGAAACACCGGGGAGCTGTTTTTT. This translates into CASSLGLAGRNTGELFF.

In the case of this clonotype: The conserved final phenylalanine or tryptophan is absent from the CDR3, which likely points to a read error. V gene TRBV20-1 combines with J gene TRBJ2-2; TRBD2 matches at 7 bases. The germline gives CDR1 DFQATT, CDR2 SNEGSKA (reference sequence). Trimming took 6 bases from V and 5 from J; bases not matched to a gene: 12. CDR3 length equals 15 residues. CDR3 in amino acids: CSAEDPGGGTGELFL. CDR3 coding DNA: TGCAGTGCCGAGGACCCGGGGGGTGGAACCGGGGAGCTGTTTTTA.

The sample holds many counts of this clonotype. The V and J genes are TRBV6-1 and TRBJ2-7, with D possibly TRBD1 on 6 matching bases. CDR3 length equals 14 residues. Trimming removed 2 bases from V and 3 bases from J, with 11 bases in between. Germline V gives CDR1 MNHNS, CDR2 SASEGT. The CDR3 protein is CASSERYRDYEQYF. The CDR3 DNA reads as TGTGCCAGCAGTGAAAGATACAGGGACTACGAGCAGTACTTC.